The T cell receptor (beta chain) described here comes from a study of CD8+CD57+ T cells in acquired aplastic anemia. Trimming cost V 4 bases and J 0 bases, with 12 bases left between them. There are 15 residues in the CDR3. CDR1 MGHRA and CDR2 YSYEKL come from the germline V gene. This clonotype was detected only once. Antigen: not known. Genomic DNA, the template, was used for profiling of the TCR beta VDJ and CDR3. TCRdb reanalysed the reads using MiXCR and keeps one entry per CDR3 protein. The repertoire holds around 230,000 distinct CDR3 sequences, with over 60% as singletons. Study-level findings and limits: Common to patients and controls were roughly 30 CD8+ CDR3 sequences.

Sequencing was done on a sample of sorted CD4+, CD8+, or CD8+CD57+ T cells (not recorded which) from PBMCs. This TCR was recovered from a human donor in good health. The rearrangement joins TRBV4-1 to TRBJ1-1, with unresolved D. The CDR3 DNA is TGCGCCAGCAGCCCCCTAGGTACAATGAACACTGAAGCTTTCTTT. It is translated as CASSPLGTMNTEAFF.